This T cell receptor beta chain was found in a study of cytotoxic CD8 clonotypes in ibrutinib-treated CLL. Background on the study: A mean of roughly 260,000 productive templates and tens of thousands of productive rearrangements was obtained per sample.

V was trimmed by 3 bases and J by 4 bases, leaving 13 bases between them. CDR1 is MNHEY, CDR2 SMNVEV, per germline (reference sequence). The CDR3 is 15 amino acids. Repertoires were generated with immunoSEQ multiplex PCR, while TCRdb's copy carries only in-frame clones and drops some. The sample lists 20,000 to 30,000 clones; about 64% were seen once. This specimen consisted of PBMCs, obtained after 24 months of ibrutinib treatment. The rearrangement uses TRBV27 and TRBJ1-5; possibly TRBD1 for D (5 bases). This clonotype originated in a human donor with chronic lymphocytic leukemia. The chain's CDR3 is CASSFSQGSNQPQHF. CDR3 coding DNA: TGTGCCAGCAGTTTCTCTCAGGGATCAAATCAGCCCCAGCATTTT.